The clone carrying this T cell receptor beta chain was observed a few times. The entry originates in a study of blood T cell repertoires in COVID-19. Study details: Nucleic acid was either cDNA or gDNA, and it came from T cells, B-cell-depleted T cells, or PBMCs.

As processed by the authors: For nucleated cells, counts were estimated from reference gene primer amplification. Sequencing was performed with immunoSEQ multiplex PCR; in TCRdb, only in-frame clones are kept and a portion is missing. V and J calls and clone size are given by that table; D and trimming were obtained from the DNA. The table records 90,000 or so clones, 87% of them present only once. The V end lost 6 bases, the J end lost 2 bases, and 11 bases lay between the germline ends. This CDR3 contains 14 residues. Germline loops: CDR1 MNHEY, CDR2 SVGAGI. This TCR came from a human donor in a cohort sampled during active COVID-19. The chain uses TRBV6-5 and TRBJ1-5, with unresolved D. The sequencing sample was made of peripheral blood. CDR3 residues: CASRLAGGNQPQHF. Here the CDR3 DNA reads TGTGCCAGCAGGCTAGCGGGCGGCAATCAGCCCCAGCATTTT.